The rows below give T cell receptor beta chains drawn from one sample of a study of cytomegalovirus exposure and HLA in healthy donors. The protocol was immunoSEQ multiplex PCR, while the TCRdb copy is restricted to in-frame clones and leaves out a portion. The data contain roughly 110,000 clones, approximately 80% of them seen just once; the ten biggest clones take up 3% to 4%. Specimen: PBMCs. The source is a man aged 55 to 70 in good health and CMV-seronegative. Both conserved end residues are part of each CDR3. Each record gives: J gene, clone size, D gene, V gene, CDR3 protein, CDR3 DNA. A D gene is named only where the DNA matches it firmly. The size entry is marked missing in some rows and otherwise reads once, few, many or a size class.

j_gene: TRBJ2-1; abundance: -; d_gene: -; v_gene: TRBV5-6; CDR3aa: CASSLSGYNEQFF; CDR3nt: TGTGCCAGCAGCTTGTCCGGGTACAATGAGCAGTTCTTC
j_gene: TRBJ2-5; abundance: -; d_gene: -; v_gene: TRBV5-1; CDR3aa: CASSLASGPRVETQYF; CDR3nt: TGCGCCAGCAGCTTGGCGAGCGGACCACGGGTTGAGACCCAGTACTTC
j_gene: TRBJ1-5; abundance: -; d_gene: TRBD1; v_gene: TRBV28; CDR3aa: CASNGTGKKSQPQHF; CDR3nt: TGTGCCAGCAACGGGACAGGGAAGAAGAGTCAGCCCCAGCATTTT
j_gene: TRBJ2-1; abundance: -; d_gene: TRBD2; v_gene: TRBV14; CDR3aa: CASSPLGDGGASYNEQFF; CDR3nt: TGTGCCAGCAGCCCCCTTGGGGACGGGGGGGCATCCTACAATGAGCAGTTCTTC
j_gene: TRBJ1-6; abundance: -; d_gene: -; v_gene: TRBV5-4; CDR3aa: CASSLSSSYNSPLHF; CDR3nt: TGTGCCAGCAGCTTGTCATCCTCCTATAATTCACCCCTCCACTTT
j_gene: TRBJ2-5; abundance: -; d_gene: TRBD2; v_gene: TRBV6-1; CDR3aa: CASSRSGGAQETQYF; CDR3nt: TGTGCCAGCAGCCGTAGCGGGGGGGCACAAGAGACCCAGTACTTC
j_gene: TRBJ2-7; abundance: -; d_gene: -; v_gene: TRBV7-9; CDR3aa: CASSLVRVSHEQYF; CDR3nt: TGTGCCAGCAGCTTAGTCAGAGTTAGCCACGAGCAGTACTTC
j_gene: TRBJ2-1; abundance: -; d_gene: -; v_gene: TRBV9; CDR3aa: CASSVLGDNEQFF; CDR3nt: TGTGCCAGCAGCGTCTTGGGCGACAATGAGCAGTTCTTC
j_gene: TRBJ1-5; abundance: few; d_gene: -; v_gene: TRBV7-2; CDR3aa: CASSLGVQPQHF; CDR3nt: TGTGCCAGCAGCTTGGGCGTTCAGCCCCAGCATTTT
j_gene: TRBJ2-3; abundance: -; d_gene: TRBD2; v_gene: TRBV5-1; CDR3aa: CASTTSGDSGDTQYF; CDR3nt: TGCGCCAGCACCACTAGCGGGGATTCAGGAGATACGCAGTATTTT
j_gene: TRBJ2-3; abundance: few; d_gene: -; v_gene: TRBV13; CDR3aa: CASSLEAPGTRTDTQYF; CDR3nt: TGTGCCAGCAGCTTAGAGGCCCCCGGGACTCGCACAGATACGCAGTATTTT
j_gene: TRBJ2-3; abundance: -; d_gene: -; v_gene: TRBV30; CDR3aa: CAWSRGTDTQYF; CDR3nt: TGTGCCTGGAGTCGGGGGACAGATACGCAGTATTTT
j_gene: TRBJ2-3; abundance: -; d_gene: TRBD2; v_gene: TRBV7-3; CDR3aa: CASSLDPGGYTDTQYF; CDR3nt: TGTGCCAGCAGCTTAGATCCGGGGGGGTACACAGATACGCAGTATTTT
j_gene: TRBJ1-1; abundance: -; d_gene: -; v_gene: TRBV7-2; CDR3aa: CASSLRRTEAFF; CDR3nt: TGTGCCAGCAGCTTACGGCGGACTGAAGCTTTCTTT
j_gene: TRBJ1-5; abundance: few; d_gene: -; v_gene: TRBV7-9; CDR3aa: CASSLGTGGGDNQPQHF; CDR3nt: TGTGCCAGCAGCTTAGGGACTGGCGGTGGAGACAATCAGCCCCAGCATTTT
j_gene: TRBJ2-2; abundance: -; d_gene: -; v_gene: TRBV9; CDR3aa: CASSVALTGELFF; CDR3nt: TGTGCCAGCAGCGTAGCTTTGACCGGGGAGCTGTTTTTT
j_gene: TRBJ1-1; abundance: many; d_gene: -; v_gene: TRBV6-5; CDR3aa: CASSYSSRSNTEAFF; CDR3nt: TGTGCCAGCAGTTACTCTTCCAGATCGAACACTGAAGCTTTCTTT
j_gene: TRBJ2-3; abundance: few; d_gene: -; v_gene: TRBV7-9; CDR3aa: CASSLGQLFTDTQYF; CDR3nt: TGTGCCAGCAGCTTAGGACAACTGTTCACAGATACGCAGTATTTT
j_gene: TRBJ2-5; abundance: -; d_gene: TRBD1; v_gene: TRBV7-9; CDR3aa: CASSIPTGGGETQYF; CDR3nt: TGTGCCAGCAGTATTCCGACAGGGGGCGGGGAGACCCAGTACTTC
j_gene: TRBJ2-1; abundance: -; d_gene: TRBD2; v_gene: TRBV6-5; CDR3aa: CASSYRGVVGDNEQFF; CDR3nt: TGTGCCAGCAGTTATCGGGGGGTGGTGGGGGACAATGAGCAGTTCTTC
j_gene: TRBJ2-5; abundance: -; d_gene: TRBD2; v_gene: TRBV19; CDR3aa: CASRRSGGKETQYF; CDR3nt: TGTGCCAGTAGGAGGAGCGGGGGAAAAGAGACCCAGTACTTC
j_gene: TRBJ2-7; abundance: -; d_gene: TRBD1; v_gene: TRBV5-5; CDR3aa: CASSTTGTGSYEQYF; CDR3nt: TGTGCCAGCAGCACGACCGGGACAGGGTCCTACGAGCAGTACTTC
j_gene: TRBJ1-4; abundance: -; d_gene: -; v_gene: TRBV16; CDR3aa: CASSQSDRGEKLFF; CDR3nt: TGTGCCAGCAGCCAATCGGACAGAGGTGAAAAACTGTTTTTT